This paragraph covers one T cell receptor (beta chain) sequence. Its antigen is not known. The entry originates in a study of cytomegalovirus exposure and HLA in healthy donors. Study overall: Earlier sequencing of 150 million to 200 million T cells yielded approximately 100 million unique TCR beta sequences. Study-level findings and limits: Associated with HLA alleles at 0.05 false discovery rate in a later analysis were 15,000 to 20,000 TCR beta sequences.

The PCR ran on 60 Vbeta and 13 Jbeta primers. The assay was immunoSEQ multiplex PCR, and TCRdb's table has in-frame clones only and misses some. The data contain 150,000 or so clones, about 74% of them singletons. This CDR3 spans 15 amino acids. Germline loops: CDR1 LGHNA, CDR2 YSLEER. The V gene lost 4 bases and the J gene lost 0 bases, with 10 bases spanning the gap. This clonotype was obtained from a man in his forties in good health and CMV-seropositive. Sequencing was performed on PBMCs. The rearrangement uses TRBV4-3 and TRBJ1-3; perhaps TRBD1 as D (6 bases). In DNA, the CDR3 is TGCGCCAGCAGCCTTCGGACAGCCTCTGGAAACACCATATATTTT. This codes for CASSLRTASGNTIYF.